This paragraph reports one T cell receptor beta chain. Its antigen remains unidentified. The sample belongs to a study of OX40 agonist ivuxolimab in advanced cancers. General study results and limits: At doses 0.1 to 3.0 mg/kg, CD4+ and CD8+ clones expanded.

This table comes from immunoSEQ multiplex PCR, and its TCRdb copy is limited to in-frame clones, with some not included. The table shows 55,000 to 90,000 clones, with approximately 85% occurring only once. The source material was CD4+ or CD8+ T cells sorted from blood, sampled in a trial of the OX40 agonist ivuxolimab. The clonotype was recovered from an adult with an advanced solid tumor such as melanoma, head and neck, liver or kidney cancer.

The CDR3 DNA reads as TGTGCCAGCAGCCCCGGACAGGGGTACCCGAATGAGCAGTTCTTC. It specifies CASSPGQGYPNEQFF. The chain uses TRBV5-4 and TRBJ2-1; 9 bases line up with TRBD1. The CDR3 runs 15 residues. Germline CDR1 SGHNT, CDR2 YYREEE (reference sequence). Unmatched junction bases numbered 9, after V lost 4 bases and J lost 7 bases.